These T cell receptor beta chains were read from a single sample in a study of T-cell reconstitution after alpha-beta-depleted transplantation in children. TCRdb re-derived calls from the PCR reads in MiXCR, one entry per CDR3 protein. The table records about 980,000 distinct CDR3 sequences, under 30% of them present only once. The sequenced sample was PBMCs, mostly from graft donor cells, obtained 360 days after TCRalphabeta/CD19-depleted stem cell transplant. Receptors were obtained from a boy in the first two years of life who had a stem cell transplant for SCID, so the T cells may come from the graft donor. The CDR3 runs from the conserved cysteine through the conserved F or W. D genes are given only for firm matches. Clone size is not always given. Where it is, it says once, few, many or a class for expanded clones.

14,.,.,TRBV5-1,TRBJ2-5,CASSTNMGPETQYF,TGCGCCAGCAGCACAAATATGGGTCCGGAGACCCAGTACTTC
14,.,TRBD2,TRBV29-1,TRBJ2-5,CSVGLWGGKETQYF,TGCAGCGTGGGGCTTTGGGGGGGGAAAGAGACCCAGTACTTC
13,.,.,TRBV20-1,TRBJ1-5,CSAREGGVQPQHF,TGCAGTGCTAGAGAGGGTGGGGTTCAGCCCCAGCATTTT
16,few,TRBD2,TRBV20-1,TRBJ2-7,CSARDPSGGPYYEQYF,TGCAGTGCTAGAGACCCCTCGGGGGGACCTTACTACGAGCAGTACTTC
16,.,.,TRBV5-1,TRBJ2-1,CASSLVADSSYNEQFF,TGCGCCAGCAGCTTGGTAGCGGATAGCTCCTACAATGAGCAGTTCTTC
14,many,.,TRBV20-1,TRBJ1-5,CSAREPGINQPQHF,TGCAGTGCTAGAGAGCCAGGGATCAATCAGCCCCAGCATTTT
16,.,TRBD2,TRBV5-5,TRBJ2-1,CASSLGGGTPYNEQFF,TGTGCCAGCAGCTTGGGCGGGGGGACCCCCTACAATGAGCAGTTCTTC
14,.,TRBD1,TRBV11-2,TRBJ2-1,CASSYEGAGNEQFF,TGTGCCAGCAGCTACGAGGGGGCAGGGAATGAGCAGTTCTTC
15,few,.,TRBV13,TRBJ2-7,CASSSQAGASYEQYF,TGTGCCAGCAGCTCCCAGGCTGGCGCTTCCTACGAGCAGTACTTC
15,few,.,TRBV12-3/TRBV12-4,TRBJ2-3,CASSLWVLRTDTQYF,TGTGCCAGCAGTTTATGGGTTTTGAGAACAGATACGCAGTATTTT
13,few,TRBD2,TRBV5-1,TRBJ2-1,CASSWEGRNEQFF,TGCGCCAGCAGCTGGGAGGGCCGCAATGAGCAGTTCTTC
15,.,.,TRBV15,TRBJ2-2,CATSPTRLSTGELFF,TGTGCCACCAGCCCAACCCGGCTATCCACCGGGGAGCTGTTTTTT
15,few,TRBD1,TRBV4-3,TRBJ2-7,CASSQGDRASYEQYF,TGCGCCAGCAGCCAAGGGGACAGGGCTTCCTACGAGCAGTACTTC
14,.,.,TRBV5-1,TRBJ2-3,CASSLSAKPDTQYF,TGCGCCAGCAGCTTGTCGGCGAAGCCAGATACGCAGTATTTT
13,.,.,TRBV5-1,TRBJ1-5,CASSLGPYQPQHF,TGCGCCAGCAGCTTGGGGCCCTATCAGCCCCAGCATTTT
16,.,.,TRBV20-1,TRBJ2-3,CSARYRGFAPTDTQYF,TGCAGTGCTAGATATAGGGGGTTTGCCCCCACAGATACGCAGTATTTT
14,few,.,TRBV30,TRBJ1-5,CAWSVEGGNQPQHF,TGTGCCTGGAGTGTTGAGGGTGGCAATCAGCCCCAGCATTTT
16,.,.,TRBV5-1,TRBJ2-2,CASSLRLRQNTGELFF,TGCGCCAGCAGCCTCCGCCTTAGACAGAACACCGGGGAGCTGTTTTTT
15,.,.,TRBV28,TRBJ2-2,CASSFEGGGTGELFF,TGTGCCAGCAGTTTTGAGGGGGGTGGAACCGGGGAGCTGTTTTTT
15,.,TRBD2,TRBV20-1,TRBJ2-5,CSARGGLAEQETQYF,TGCAGTGCTAGAGGGGGACTAGCGGAACAAGAGACCCAGTACTTC
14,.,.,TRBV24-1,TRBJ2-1,CATSGPGLSNEQFF,TGTGCCACCAGTGGCCCCGGCCTATCGAATGAGCAGTTCTTC
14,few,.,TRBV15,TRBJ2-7,CATSRVGPPYEQYF,TGTGCCACCAGCAGAGTGGGTCCCCCCTACGAGCAGTACTTC
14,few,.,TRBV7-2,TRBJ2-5,CASSAGLNRETQYF,TGTGCCAGCAGCGCCGGCCTAAACAGAGAGACCCAGTACTTC
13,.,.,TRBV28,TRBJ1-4,CASTEATNEKLFF,TGTGCCAGCACAGAAGCAACTAATGAAAAACTGTTTTTT
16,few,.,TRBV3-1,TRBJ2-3,CASSQEPAVLTDTQYF,TGTGCCAGCAGCCAAGAACCGGCAGTTCTCACAGATACGCAGTATTTT
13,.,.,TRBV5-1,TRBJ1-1,CASSLRGNTEPFF,TGCGCCAGCAGCTTGAGGGGGAACACTGAACCTTTCTTT
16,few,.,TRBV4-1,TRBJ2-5,CASSREQSKMGETQYF,TGCGCCAGCAGCCGGGAACAGTCAAAAATGGGAGAGACCCAGTACTTC
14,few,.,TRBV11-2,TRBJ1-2,CASSSPSPSSGYTF,TGTGCCAGCAGCTCCCCTTCCCCCAGCAGCGGCTACACCTTC
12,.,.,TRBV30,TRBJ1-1,CAWSIIWAEAFF,TGTGCCTGGAGTATTATTTGGGCAGAAGCTTTCTTT
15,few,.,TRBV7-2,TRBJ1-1,CASSLDSTANTEAFF,TGTGCCAGCAGCTTAGATAGCACAGCGAACACTGAAGCTTTCTTT
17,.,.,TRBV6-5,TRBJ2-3,CASSYSIQGGTTDTQYF,TGTGCCAGCAGTTACTCGATCCAGGGGGGGACCACAGATACGCAGTATTTT
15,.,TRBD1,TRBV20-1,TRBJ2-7,CSASKYRGDSYEQYF,TGCAGTGCCTCGAAATACAGGGGCGACTCCTACGAGCAGTACTTC
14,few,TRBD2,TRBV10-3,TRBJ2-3,CAIGTSGGTDTQYF,TGTGCCATCGGAACTAGCGGGGGTACAGATACGCAGTATTTT
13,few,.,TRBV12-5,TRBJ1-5,CASDSYSSQPQHF,TGTGCTAGTGACAGTTATAGCAGTCAGCCCCAGCATTTT
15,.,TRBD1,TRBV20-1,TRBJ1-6,CSATTGVSYNSPLHF,TGCAGTGCTACGACAGGGGTGTCCTATAATTCACCCCTCCACTTT
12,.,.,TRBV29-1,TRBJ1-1,CSVEGGRTEAFF,TGCAGCGTTGAAGGGGGCCGCACTGAAGCTTTCTTT
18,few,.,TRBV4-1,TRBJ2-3,CASSQEWGTVPSTDTQYF,TGCGCCAGCAGCCAAGAGTGGGGGACTGTACCTAGCACAGATACGCAGTATTTT
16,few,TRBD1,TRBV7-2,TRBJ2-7,CASSLGGTGSVYEQYF,TGTGCCAGCAGCTTAGGCGGGACAGGGTCCGTCTACGAGCAGTACTTC
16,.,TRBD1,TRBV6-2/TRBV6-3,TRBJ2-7,CASSWATGTGIYEQYF,TGTGCCAGCAGTTGGGCGACCGGGACAGGGATCTACGAGCAGTACTTC
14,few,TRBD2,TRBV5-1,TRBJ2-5,CASSYRRGGETQYF,TGCGCCAGCAGCTACCGCCGGGGGGGAGAGACCCAGTACTTC
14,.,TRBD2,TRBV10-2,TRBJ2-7,CASSERLAGLEQYF,TGCGCCAGCAGTGAGCGCCTAGCGGGGCTCGAGCAGTACTTC
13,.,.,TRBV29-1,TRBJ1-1,CSVATGTNTEAFF,TGCAGCGTCGCGACAGGAACGAACACTGAAGCTTTCTTT
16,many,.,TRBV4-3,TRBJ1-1,CASSQVMRPMNTEAFF,TGCGCCAGCAGCCAAGTAATGAGGCCCATGAACACTGAAGCTTTCTTT
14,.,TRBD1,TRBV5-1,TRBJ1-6,CASSSTGPHSPLHF,TGCGCCAGCAGCTCGACAGGGCCCCATTCACCCCTCCACTTT
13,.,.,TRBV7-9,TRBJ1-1,CASSLVGSAEAFF,TGTGCCAGCAGCTTAGTGGGGAGTGCTGAAGCTTTCTTT
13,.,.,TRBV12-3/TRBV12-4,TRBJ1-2,CASSLRVIYGYTF,TGTGCCAGCAGTTTAAGGGTGATCTATGGCTACACCTTC
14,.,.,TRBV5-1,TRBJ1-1,CASSFVGEGTEAFF,TGCGCCAGCAGCTTCGTAGGGGAAGGCACTGAAGCTTTCTTT
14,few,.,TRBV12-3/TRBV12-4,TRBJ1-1,CASTPGQGATEAFF,TGTGCCAGCACTCCGGGGCAGGGAGCCACTGAAGCTTTCTTT
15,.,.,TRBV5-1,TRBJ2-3,CASSLAVPPADTQYF,TGCGCCAGCAGCTTGGCGGTTCCCCCGGCGGATACGCAGTATTTT
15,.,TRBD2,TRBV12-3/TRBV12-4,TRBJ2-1,CASSRDSGGVNEQFF,TGTGCCAGCAGTCGGGATAGCGGGGGGGTGAATGAGCAGTTCTTC
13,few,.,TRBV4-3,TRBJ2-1,CASSQDRPLEQFF,TGCGCCAGCAGCCAAGACCGCCCGTTGGAGCAGTTCTTC
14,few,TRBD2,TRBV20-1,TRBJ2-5,CSASASGLLETQYF,TGCAGTGCTAGTGCTAGCGGTCTGCTTGAGACCCAGTACTTC
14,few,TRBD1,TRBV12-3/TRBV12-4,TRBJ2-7,CASRNQGVVYEQYF,TGTGCCAGCAGAAACCAGGGGGTTGTCTACGAGCAGTACTTC
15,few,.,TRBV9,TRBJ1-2,CASSVSDSTAYGYTF,TGTGCCAGCAGCGTGTCAGACAGCACCGCCTATGGCTACACCTTC
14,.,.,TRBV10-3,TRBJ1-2,CAISRQTREYGYTF,TGTGCCATCAGCCGACAAACGAGGGAGTATGGCTACACCTTC